Presented here are 32 T cell receptor beta chains from one specimen sequenced in a study of cytomegalovirus exposure and HLA in healthy donors. 13 Jbeta primers and 60 Vbeta primers were used for the PCR. Generated by immunoSEQ multiplex PCR, the TCRdb table keeps only in-frame clones and is missing some. This table has around 75,000 clones, around 78% appearing once. Source material: PBMCs. These receptors were taken from a man aged 35 to 55 in good health and CMV-seronegative.

V usage is TRBV27 and J usage is TRBJ2-7; TRBD1 aligns across 9 bases. Germline V gene data show CDR1 as MNHEY and CDR2 as SMNVEV (reference sequence). V lost 6 bases, J lost 5 bases, and 11 bases stayed unmatched. The CDR3 loop spans 15 amino acids. The CDR3 nucleotides are TGTGCCAGCAGGTTCAGGACAGGGGATAAAAACGAGCAGTACTTC. The encoded protein is CASRFRTGDKNEQYF.

A word on this clone: Different DNA sequences within this sample yield the same CDR3. This rearrangement joins TRBV4-2 to TRBJ1-5; D gene ambiguous. With 1 base removed from V and 7 bases from J, the gap between germline ends came to 14 bases. Germline V gene lookup returns CDR1 LGHNA and CDR2 YNFKEQ. This CDR3 has 15 amino acids. CDR3 in amino acids: CASSQASYSGQPQHF. In DNA, the CDR3 is TGTGCCAGCAGCCAAGCCTCTTATTCAGGACAGCCCCAGCATTTT.

For this clone: It is unclear where the CDR3 begins or ends on the DNA, so no DNA is shown, and the CDR3 is as TCRdb lists it. J is TRBJ1-2 and V is TRBV19; TRBD1 is taken as the D call from the table, unchecked against the DNA. CDR1 and CDR2 (germline): LNHDA, SQIVND (reference sequence). The CDR3 spans 13 amino acids, including both terminal residues. The CDR3: CASTSDRDYGYTF.

This clone was found once. The chain recombines TRBV5-1 with TRBJ1-3; the D gene is possibly TRBD1 (5 bases). This CDR3 contains 16 residues. From germline, CDR1 is SGHRS and CDR2 YFSETQ. V gave up 4 bases and J gave up 0 bases, with 14 bases separating them. This CDR3 is CASSVTELSSGNTIYF. The CDR3 coding sequence is TGCGCCAGCAGCGTGACAGAATTGAGCTCTGGAAACACCATATATTTT.

The rearrangement uses TRBV6-1 and TRBJ1-2; possible D gene TRBD1, 5 bases. Per germline, CDR1 MNHNS and CDR2 SASEGT. The CDR3 loop spans 13 amino acids. The ends were cut back, 5 bases at V and 9 bases at J, with 16 bases in the middle. CDR3 loop: CASSYEPGLSYTF. CDR3 sequence (DNA): TGTGCCAGCAGTTATGAGCCGGGACTCAGCTACACCTTC.

This rearrangement joins TRBV6-1 to TRBJ1-6; D gene uncertain. Germline V gene lookup returns CDR1 MNHNS and CDR2 SASEGT. Trimming shortened V by 10 bases and J by 6 bases, and 13 bases separated the two germline ends. The CDR3 covers 13 residues. The CDR3 loop is CATTRQTNSPLHF. The CDR3 region has the DNA TGTGCCACCACCAGGCAGACTAATTCACCCCTCCACTTT.

This clone was observed a handful of times. This rearrangement joins TRBV6-5 to TRBJ1-5; 11 bases match TRBD1. Trimming removed 6 bases from V and 6 bases from J; junction bases left unmatched: 4. Germline V lookup: CDR1 MNHEY, CDR2 SVGAGI. The CDR3 extends over 14 amino acids. CDR3 DNA: TGTGCCAGCAGGCGGACAGGGGGCAGTCAGCCCCAGCATTTT. Translated: CASRRTGGSQPQHF.

The V gene is TRBV27, the J gene TRBJ2-7, with 9 nucleotides matching TRBD1. Germline CDR1 is MNHEY and CDR2 is SMNVEV (reference sequence). The CDR3 sequence is 16 residues long. Trimming at V came to 5 bases and at J to 0 bases, leaving 8 bases not matched to a gene. Written as DNA, the CDR3 is TGTGCCAGCAGTCCAGGGACAGGGAGAAGCTCCTACGAGCAGTACTTC. Its translation is CASSPGTGRSSYEQYF.

V gene TRBV19 combines with J gene TRBJ1-2, with TRBD1 matching 8 bases. Unmatched junction bases numbered 5, after V lost 9 bases and J lost 2 bases. The CDR3 consists of 13 residues. CDR1 is LNHDA and CDR2 is SQIVND in the germline V gene (reference sequence). The CDR3 spells CASIDRGNYGYTF. Written as DNA, the CDR3 is TGTGCCAGCATTGACAGGGGAAACTATGGCTACACCTTC.

This chain uses TRBV5-4 with TRBJ1-1; D unresolved. Germline V lookup: CDR1 SGHNT, CDR2 YYREEE (reference sequence). Trimming removed 2 bases at V and 1 base at J, with 6 bases between. The CDR3 extends over 13 amino acids. The CDR3 DNA reads TGTGCCAGCAGCTTTGACACGAACACTGAAGCTTTCTTT. Its translation is CASSFDTNTEAFF.

The V gene is TRBV7-3, the J gene TRBJ1-1, with 7 bases that match TRBD1. V was pared by 0 bases and J by 3 bases, with 4 bases of the junction left unmatched. Germline loops: CDR1 SGHTA, CDR2 FQGTGA. CDR3 length: 15 amino acids. CDR3 loop: CASSLTGRGDTEAFF. The CDR3 DNA is TGTGCCAGCAGCTTAACTGGCAGGGGGGACACTGAAGCTTTCTTT.

The CDR3 sequence is CASNPQGIKSEAFF. DNA for the CDR3: TGTGCCAGCAATCCACAGGGGATAAAGAGTGAAGCTTTCTTT. V usage is TRBV7-9 and J usage is TRBJ1-1; 7 bases agree with TRBD1. The CDR3 totals 14 residues. Per the germline V gene, CDR1 is SEHNR and CDR2 is FQNEAQ (reference sequence). J was trimmed by 7 bases and V by 7 bases; bases with no gene match: 12.

The chain recombines TRBV6-1 with TRBJ2-7, with 7 bases fitting TRBD2. This CDR3 comprises 13 residues. The V gene end was trimmed by 6 bases and the J gene end by 3 bases; junction bases not matched to a gene: 5. The germline V gene has CDR1 MNHNS and CDR2 SASEGT. The CDR3 DNA follows: TGTGCCAGCAGGACTAGCCCAAACTACGAGCAGTACTTC. This translates into CASRTSPNYEQYF.

The rearrangement links TRBV27 to TRBJ1-2; no reliable D call. This CDR3 region has 14 residues. V was pared by 5 bases and J by 3 bases, with 13 bases between. CDR1 and CDR2 from the germline V gene are MNHEY and SMNVEV (reference sequence). The CDR3 DNA follows: TGTGCCAGCAGTCCCACGCGCGCCTACTATGGCTACACCTTC. Translating it yields CASSPTRAYYGYTF.

CDR3 coding DNA: TGCAGCGTCACAGACGACTATGGCTACACCTTC. It specifies CSVTDDYGYTF. The chain is built from TRBV29-1 and TRBJ1-2; D gene ambiguous. Germline V gene sequence: CDR1 SQVTM, CDR2 ANQGSEA. CDR3 size: 11 residues. V was pared by 6 bases and J by 3 bases, with 8 bases between.

Concerning this clone: At one end, the junction sequence differs from germline, possibly due to a read error. The genes are TRBV7-9 and TRBJ1-4; D might be TRBD1 (5 bases). In germline, CDR1 is SEHNR, CDR2 FQNEAQ (reference sequence). The CDR3 loop spans 16 amino acids. The CDR3 DNA sequence: TGTGCCGGCAGCTTAGGGGCCGGGGTAACTAATGAAAAACTGTTTTTT. This codes for CAGSLGAGVTNEKLFF.

The chain couples TRBV5-1 to TRBJ1-2; D ambiguous. The CDR3 spans 13 residues. Germline assignment: CDR1 SGHRS and CDR2 YFSETQ. V gave up 2 bases and J gave up 2 bases, with 7 bases separating them. CDR3 bases: TGCGCCAGCAGCTTTTTATTGAACTATGGCTACACCTTC. It translates to CASSFLLNYGYTF.

The sample holds a few counts of this clone. This chain joins TRBV27 and TRBJ2-7; D unresolved. The CDR3 spans 14 residues. Trimming stripped 8 bases from V and 4 bases from J, with 18 bases between. From germline, CDR1 is MNHEY and CDR2 SMNVEV (reference sequence). The CDR3 DNA follows: TGTGCCAGCTCACGCCGAGCAGGCCTGTACGAGCAGTACTTC. This codes for CASSRRAGLYEQYF.

This clone was seen just once. J is TRBJ1-2 and V is TRBV7-9; 9 positions match TRBD1. Germline lookup yields CDR1 SEHNR and CDR2 FQNEAQ (reference sequence). After removal of 5 bases from V and 4 bases from J, the junction contained 14 bases not matched to a gene. The length of the CDR3 is 17 residues. The CDR3 here is CASSRPGGTGKLYGYTF. The DNA of the CDR3 is TGTGCCAGCAGCCGCCCCGGAGGGACAGGGAAACTCTATGGCTACACCTTC.

This clone has only a few counts. The chain uses TRBV18 and TRBJ1-1, with TRBD1 matching over 7 bases. This CDR3 comprises 15 residues. Germline V gene sequence: CDR1 KGHSH, CDR2 LQKENI. V lost 3 bases to trimming and J lost 4 bases; unmatched junction nucleotides: 8. The CDR3 DNA follows: TGTGCCAGCTCACCTGACAGGGTACGTGGCACTGAAGCTTTCTTT. It yields the protein CASSPDRVRGTEAFF.

V gene TRBV4-3 combines with J gene TRBJ1-2; D gene uncertain. Trimming removed 0 bases at V and 3 bases at J, with 17 bases between. The length of the CDR3 is 17 residues. Germline values: CDR1 LGHNA, CDR2 YSLEER. The CDR3 DNA reads TGCGCCAGCAGCCAAGATCCCCGACGCGGCAAATACTATGGCTACACCTTC. Protein product: CASSQDPRRGKYYGYTF.

The chain combines TRBV15 with TRBJ1-6; possible D gene TRBD1, 6 bases. With 1 base removed from V and 4 bases from J, the gap between germline ends came to 8 bases. Germline values: CDR1 LNHNV, CDR2 YYDKDF (reference sequence). This CDR3 contains 15 residues. The CDR3: CATSRGGLYNSPLHF. The DNA for the CDR3 is TGTGCCACCAGCAGAGGGGGGCTTTATAATTCACCCCTCCACTTT.

The chain has TRBV11-3 and TRBJ1-1; D not resolved. Looked up from germline, CDR1 is SGHNT and CDR2 is YENEEA. V was cut by 3 bases and J by 1 base, with 6 bases left in between. The CDR3 runs 13 residues. This chain's CDR3 is CASSLAENTEAFF. DNA of the CDR3: TGTGCCAGCAGCTTGGCGGAGAACACTGAAGCTTTCTTT.

V is TRBV18 and J is TRBJ1-6; 9 positions agree with TRBD1. This CDR3 is built from 14 residues. Looked up from germline, CDR1 is KGHSH and CDR2 is LQKENI. The trim removed 3 bases at V and 10 bases at J, leaving 4 bases unmatched. The CDR3 nucleotides are TGTGCCAGCTCACCCGGGACAGGGCAGTCACCCCTCCACTTT. Its protein is CASSPGTGQSPLHF. Full variable domain (outside the CDR3, taken from reference TRBV18 and TRBJ1-6): NAGVMQNPRHLVRRRGQEARLRCSPMKGHSHVYWYRQLPEEGLKFMVYLQKENIIDESGMPKERFSAEFPKEGPSILRIQQVVRGDSAAYFCASSPGTGQSPLHFGNGTRLTVT.

The CDR3 DNA sequence: TGTGCCAGCAGCGTAGACAGCTCAAACACTGAAGCTTTCTTT. This codes for CASSVDSSNTEAFF. The V and J genes are TRBV9 and TRBJ1-1; the D is unclear. Germline V gives CDR1 SGDLS, CDR2 YYNGEE. The CDR3 extends over 14 amino acids. V was trimmed by 0 bases and J by 2 bases, leaving 8 bases between them. Full variable domain (outside the CDR3, taken from reference TRBV9 and TRBJ1-1): DSGVTQTPKHLITATGQRVTLRCSPRSGDLSVYWYQQSLDQGLQFLIQYYNGEERAKGNILERFSAQQFPDLHSELNLSSLELGDSALYFCASSVDSSNTEAFFGQGTRLTVV.

V gene TRBV18 combines with J gene TRBJ2-7; a weak D match, TRBD1 (6 bases). This CDR3 has 15 amino acids. The V end lost 2 bases, the J end lost 0 bases, and 11 bases lay between the germline ends. CDR1 is KGHSH, CDR2 LQKENI, per germline. The CDR3 here is CASSPDRSPSYEQYF. The CDR3 DNA reads as TGTGCCAGCTCACCAGACAGGAGCCCCTCCTACGAGCAGTACTTC.

The CDR3, as DNA: TGTGCCAGTAGTATTCTTTTGGTGGGACAGCAGGTTTTCTTT. The encoded protein is CASSILLVGQQVFF. This chain joins TRBV19 and TRBJ1-1; 7 bases fit TRBD1. With V trimmed by 3 bases and J by 13 bases, 14 bases remained unmatched. Germline CDR1 and CDR2: LNHDA and SQIVND (reference sequence). The CDR3 covers 14 residues. Supplemented by reference TRBV19 and TRBJ1-1, the full variable domain reads DGGITQSPKYLFRKEGQNVTLSCEQNLNHDAMYWYRQDPGQGLRLIYYSQIVNDFQKGDIAEGYSVSREKKESFPLTVTSAQKNPTAFYLCASSILLVGQQVFFGQGTRLTVV.

The chain uses TRBV6-1 and TRBJ1-4, with D possibly TRBD1 on 6 matching bases. The CDR3 loop spans 15 amino acids. The germline V gene encodes CDR1 MNHNS and CDR2 SASEGT. The germline V and J ends were trimmed by 5 bases and 6 bases, with 16 bases remaining between them. CDR3 residues: CASSRQAAGYEKLFF. The CDR3 coding sequence is TGTGCCAGCAGTCGACAGGCGGCTGGGTATGAAAAACTGTTTTTT.

This sequence joins TRBV2 and TRBJ1-1; the match to TRBD1 covers 8 bases. Germline lookup yields CDR1 SNHLY and CDR2 FYNNEI. This CDR3 has 14 amino acids. The junction had 8 bases not matched to a gene; V was cut back by 8 bases and J by 3 bases. The CDR3, as DNA: TGTGCCAGCGTCTTTCAGGGGGCGGACACTGAAGCTTTCTTT. It codes for CASVFQGADTEAFF.

At least ten counts were recorded for this clone. This chain joins TRBV7-9 and TRBJ2-2, with 8 bases lining up with TRBD1. The V segment lost 5 bases and the J segment 1 base; nucleotides outside the gene matches: 3. CDR1 is SEHNR, CDR2 FQNEAQ, per germline (reference sequence). The CDR3 contains 15 residues. The CDR3 sequence: CASSPQGGNTGELFF. The CDR3 nucleotides read TGTGCCAGCAGCCCACAGGGGGGGAACACCGGGGAGCTGTTTTTT.

CDR3 region: CASSGSGGNEQFF. Written as DNA, the CDR3 is TGTGCCAGCAGTGGCTCGGGGGGCAATGAGCAGTTCTTC. The chain uses TRBV7-3 and TRBJ2-1, with 7 bases aligning to TRBD2. Trimming took 6 bases from V and 6 from J; bases not matched to a gene: 5. This CDR3 contains 13 residues. CDR1 and CDR2 from the germline V gene are SGHTA and FQGTGA.

The chain has TRBV28 and TRBJ1-5; 7 bases are shared with TRBD1. The germline gives CDR1 MDHEN, CDR2 SYDVKM. This CDR3 is built from 16 residues. The V segment lost 6 bases and the J segment 3 bases; nucleotides outside the gene matches: 11. This CDR3 is CASRAGQSKVNQPQHF. In DNA form, the CDR3 reads TGTGCCAGCAGGGCGGGACAGAGCAAAGTCAATCAGCCCCAGCATTTT.